What follows describes a single T cell receptor (beta chain). The antigen remains unidentified. Primers for the PCR totalled 60 Vbeta and 13 Jbeta. Clones were read by immunoSEQ multiplex PCR, and TCRdb kept only the in-frame ones, dropping some. This listing includes some 120,000 clones. The record originates from a study of cytomegalovirus exposure and HLA in healthy donors. Whole-study results and caveats: CMV serostatus was the sole immune exposure data available.

CDR3 size: 14 residues. V was shortened by 8 bases and J by 4 bases, with 14 bases between the two germline ends. Germline V gives CDR1 WNHNN, CDR2 SYGVQD (reference sequence). Despite likely unrecorded immune exposures, the donors were nominally healthy at the time of sampling. This chain links TRBV10-1 with TRBJ1-4, with D uncertain. The clonotype comes from a young man in good health and CMV-seronegative. Sequenced material: PBMCs. CDR3 amino acids: CASVRRGSNEKLFF. DNA for the CDR3: TGCGCCAGCGTGAGGCGGGGTAGTAATGAAAAACTGTTTTTT.